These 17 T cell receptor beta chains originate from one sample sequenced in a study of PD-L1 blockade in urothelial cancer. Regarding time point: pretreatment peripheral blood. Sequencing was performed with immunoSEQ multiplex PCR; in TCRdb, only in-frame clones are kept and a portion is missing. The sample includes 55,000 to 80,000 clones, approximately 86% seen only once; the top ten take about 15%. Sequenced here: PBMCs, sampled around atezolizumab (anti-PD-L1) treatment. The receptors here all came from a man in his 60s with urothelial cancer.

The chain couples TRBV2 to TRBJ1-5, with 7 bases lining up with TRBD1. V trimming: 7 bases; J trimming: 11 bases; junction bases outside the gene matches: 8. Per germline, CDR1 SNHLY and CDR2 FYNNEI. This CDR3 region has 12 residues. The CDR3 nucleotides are TGTGCCAGCACAAGAGAAGGACAGGCCCAGCATTTT. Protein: CASTREGQAQHF.

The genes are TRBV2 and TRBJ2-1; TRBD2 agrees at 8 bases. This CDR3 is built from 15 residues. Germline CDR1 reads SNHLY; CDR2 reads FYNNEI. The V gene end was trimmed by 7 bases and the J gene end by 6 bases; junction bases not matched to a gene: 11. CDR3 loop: CASTREGGLSNEQFF. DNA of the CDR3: TGTGCCAGCACCCGGGAGGGGGGGCTCTCCAATGAGCAGTTCTTC.

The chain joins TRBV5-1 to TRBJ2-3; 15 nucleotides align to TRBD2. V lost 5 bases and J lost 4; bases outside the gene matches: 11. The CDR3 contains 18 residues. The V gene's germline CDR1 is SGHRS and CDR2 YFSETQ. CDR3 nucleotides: TGCGCCAGCAGACGATCGCGGACTAGCGGGGGGGAGGCAGATACGCAGTATTTT. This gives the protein CASRRSRTSGGEADTQYF.

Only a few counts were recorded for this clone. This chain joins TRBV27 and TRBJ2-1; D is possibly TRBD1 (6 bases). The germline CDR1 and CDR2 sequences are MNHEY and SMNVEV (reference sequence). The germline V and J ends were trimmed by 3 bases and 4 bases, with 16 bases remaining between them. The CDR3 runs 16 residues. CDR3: CASSFLQGRIYNEQFF. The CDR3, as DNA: TGTGCCAGCAGTTTCCTCCAGGGGAGAATATACAATGAGCAGTTCTTC.

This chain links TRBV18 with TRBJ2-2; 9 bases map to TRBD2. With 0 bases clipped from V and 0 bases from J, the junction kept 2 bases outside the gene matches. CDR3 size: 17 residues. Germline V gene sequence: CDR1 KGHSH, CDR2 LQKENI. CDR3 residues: CASSPPTSGPNTGELFF. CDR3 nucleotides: TGTGCCAGCTCACCACCGACTAGCGGACCGAACACCGGGGAGCTGTTTTTT.

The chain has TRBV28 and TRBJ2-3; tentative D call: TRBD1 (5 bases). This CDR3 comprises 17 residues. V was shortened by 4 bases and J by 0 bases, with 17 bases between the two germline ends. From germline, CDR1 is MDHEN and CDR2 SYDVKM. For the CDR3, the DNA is TGTGCCAGCAGTTCCAACAACAGGTTGCCCAGCACAGATACGCAGTATTTT. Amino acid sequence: CASSSNNRLPSTDTQYF.

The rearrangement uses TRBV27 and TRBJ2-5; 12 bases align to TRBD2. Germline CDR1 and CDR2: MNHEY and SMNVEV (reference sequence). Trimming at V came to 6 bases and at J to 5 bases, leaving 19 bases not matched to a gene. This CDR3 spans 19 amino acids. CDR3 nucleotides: TGTGCCAGCAGCCAAAAGAGGAGTTGGGGGACTAGCGGGTTTGAGACCCAGTACTTC. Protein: CASSQKRSWGTSGFETQYF.

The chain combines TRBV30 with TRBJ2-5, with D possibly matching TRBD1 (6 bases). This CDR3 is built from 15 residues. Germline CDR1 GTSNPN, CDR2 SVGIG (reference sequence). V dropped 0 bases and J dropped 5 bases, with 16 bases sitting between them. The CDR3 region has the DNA TGTGCCTGGAGTGTACAAGGACAGTATGGGGAGACCCAGTACTTC. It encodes CAWSVQGQYGETQYF.

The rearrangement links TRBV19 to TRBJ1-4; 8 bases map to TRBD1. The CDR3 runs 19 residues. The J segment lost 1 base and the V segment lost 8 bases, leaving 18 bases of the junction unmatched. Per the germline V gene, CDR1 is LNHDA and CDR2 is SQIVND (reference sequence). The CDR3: CASHAGGEVGWVTNEKLFF. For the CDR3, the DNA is TGTGCCAGTCACGCAGGGGGCGAAGTGGGATGGGTAACTAATGAAAAACTGTTTTTT.

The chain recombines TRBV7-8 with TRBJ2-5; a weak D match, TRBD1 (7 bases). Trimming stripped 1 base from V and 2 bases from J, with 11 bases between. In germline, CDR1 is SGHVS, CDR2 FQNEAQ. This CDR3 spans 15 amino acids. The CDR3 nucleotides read TGTGCCAGCAGCTTAGGCGGGACAGCACAAGAGACCCAGTACTTC. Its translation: CASSLGGTAQETQYF.

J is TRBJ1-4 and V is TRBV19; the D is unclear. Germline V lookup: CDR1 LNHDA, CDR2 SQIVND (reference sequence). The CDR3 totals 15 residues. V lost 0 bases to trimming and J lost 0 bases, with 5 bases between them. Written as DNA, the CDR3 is TGTGCCAGTAGTATAGACAGGTCAACTAATGAAAAACTGTTTTTT. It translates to CASSIDRSTNEKLFF.

CDR3 residues: CASSRGAEAFF. DNA of the CDR3: TGTGCCAGCAGCAGGGGGGCTGAAGCTTTCTTT. The chain joins TRBV6-6 to TRBJ1-1; 7 positions agree with TRBD1. The germline V gene encodes CDR1 MNHNY and CDR2 SVGAGI (reference sequence). This CDR3 region has 11 residues. J lost 6 bases, V lost 6 bases, and 1 base had no gene match.

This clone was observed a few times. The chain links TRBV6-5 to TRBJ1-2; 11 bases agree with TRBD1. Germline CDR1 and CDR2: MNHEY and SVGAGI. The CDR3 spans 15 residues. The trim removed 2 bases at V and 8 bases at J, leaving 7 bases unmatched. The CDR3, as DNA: TGTGCCAGCAGTTACACGTGGACAGGGGGCGCGGGCTACACCTTC. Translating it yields CASSYTWTGGAGYTF.

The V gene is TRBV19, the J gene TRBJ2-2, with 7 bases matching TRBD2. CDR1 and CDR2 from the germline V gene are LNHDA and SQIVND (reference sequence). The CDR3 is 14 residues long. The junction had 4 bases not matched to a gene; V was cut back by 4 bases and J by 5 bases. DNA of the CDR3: TGTGCCAGTAGTAGGACTAGAGGGACCGGGGAGCTGTTTTTT. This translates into CASSRTRGTGELFF.

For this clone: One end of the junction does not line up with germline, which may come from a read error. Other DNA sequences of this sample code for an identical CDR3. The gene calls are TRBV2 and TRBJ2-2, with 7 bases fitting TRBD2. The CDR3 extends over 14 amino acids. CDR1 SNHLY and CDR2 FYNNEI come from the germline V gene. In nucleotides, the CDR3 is TGTGCCACCTCCTTTGGGAGGGCGGCCGGAGAGCTGTTTTTT. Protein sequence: CATSFGRAAGELFF.

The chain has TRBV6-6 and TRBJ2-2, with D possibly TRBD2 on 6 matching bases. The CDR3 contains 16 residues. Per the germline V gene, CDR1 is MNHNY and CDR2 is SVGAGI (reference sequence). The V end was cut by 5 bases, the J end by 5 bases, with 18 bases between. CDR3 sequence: CASSTRDSRTTGELFF. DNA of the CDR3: TGTGCCAGCAGTACGAGGGACTCCAGAACAACCGGGGAGCTGTTTTTT.

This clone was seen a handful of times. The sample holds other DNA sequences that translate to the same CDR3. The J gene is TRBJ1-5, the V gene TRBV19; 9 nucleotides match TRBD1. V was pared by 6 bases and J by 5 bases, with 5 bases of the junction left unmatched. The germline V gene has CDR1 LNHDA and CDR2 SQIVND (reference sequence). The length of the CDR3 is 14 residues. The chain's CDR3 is CASSSTGGDQPQHF. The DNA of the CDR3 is TGTGCCAGTAGCAGTACAGGGGGCGATCAGCCCCAGCATTTT.